Presented here are 29 T cell receptor beta chains from one specimen sequenced in a study of cytomegalovirus exposure and HLA in healthy donors. The PCR was carried out with 60 Vbeta primers and 13 Jbeta primers. The table came from immunoSEQ multiplex PCR; TCRdb's copy has only in-frame clones and leaves some out. The profile shows approximately 180,000 clones, under 90% of them singletons. Sample: PBMCs. These receptors were obtained from a man younger than 35 in good health and CMV-seronegative.

The rearrangement uses TRBV18 and TRBJ2-2; TRBD1 aligns across 7 bases. This CDR3 is built from 15 residues. The germline gives CDR1 KGHSH, CDR2 LQKENI. J was trimmed by 1 base and V by 6 bases; bases with no gene match: 5. The CDR3 DNA reads as TGTGCCAGCTCTCCCCGACAGGGGAACACCGGGGAGCTGTTTTTT. It yields the protein CASSPRQGNTGELFF.

The rearrangement joins TRBV7-6 to TRBJ2-3; possibly TRBD1 for D (6 bases). V lost 1 base and J lost 0, with 11 bases in between. Germline CDR1 is SGHVS and CDR2 is FNYEAQ. CDR3 size: 16 residues. In DNA form, the CDR3 reads TGTGCCAGCAGCTTAGGGTGGGGGCTTAGCACAGATACGCAGTATTTT. Protein: CASSLGWGLSTDTQYF.

This chain links TRBV6-1 with TRBJ2-7; 8 bases fit TRBD1. CDR1 MNHNS and CDR2 SASEGT come from the germline V gene. CDR3 length: 16 residues. The trim removed 3 bases at V and 1 base at J, leaving 8 bases unmatched. The CDR3 DNA sequence: TGTGCCAGCAGTGATGGACAGGGTTTAGCGTCCTACGAGCAGTACTTC. Translated, it gives CASSDGQGLASYEQYF.

CDR3 nucleotide sequence: TGTGCCAGCAGCCCGACTATTTCCTACGAGCAGTACTTC. Protein sequence: CASSPTISYEQYF. V usage is TRBV7-8 and J usage is TRBJ2-7, with a tentative D call TRBD2 (5 bases). The V end was cut by 5 bases, the J end by 1 base, with 9 bases between. Germline values: CDR1 SGHVS, CDR2 FQNEAQ. CDR3 length: 13 residues.

The V gene is TRBV27, the J gene TRBJ2-1; 7 nucleotides align to TRBD2. CDR1 and CDR2 (germline): MNHEY, SMNVEV (reference sequence). With 4 bases clipped from V and 5 bases from J, the junction kept 8 bases outside the gene matches. The length of the CDR3 is 15 residues. The CDR3 nucleotides read TGTGCCAGCAGTTCCCCGGCGGGAGTTAACAATGAGCAGTTCTTC. Protein product: CASSSPAGVNNEQFF.

The rearrangement joins TRBV5-1 to TRBJ2-5; maybe TRBD2 (7 bases). The CDR3 totals 15 residues. CDR1 and CDR2 (germline): SGHRS, YFSETQ. With 0 bases removed from V and 5 bases from J, the gap between germline ends came to 14 bases. The CDR3 spells CASSLEGGAWETQYF. The DNA for the CDR3 is TGCGCCAGCAGCTTGGAAGGGGGGGCTTGGGAGACCCAGTACTTC. The entire variable domain, with the rest obtained from reference TRBV5-1 and TRBJ2-5, is as follows: KAGVTQTPRYLIKTRGQQVTLSCSPISGHRSVSWYQQTPGQGLQFLFEYFSETQRNKGNFPGRFSGRQFSNSRSEMNVSTLELGDSALYLCASSLEGGAWETQYFGPGTRLLVL.

The chain carries TRBV15 and TRBJ1-2; TRBD1 matches 9 bases. In germline, CDR1 is LNHNV, CDR2 YYDKDF (reference sequence). Trimming removed 0 bases from V and 8 bases from J; junction bases left unmatched: 10. This CDR3 region has 16 residues. In nucleotides, the CDR3 is TGTGCCACCAGCAGAGACCAACTCCGGACAGGGGAAGGCTACACCTTC. Translated, it gives CATSRDQLRTGEGYTF.

The chain recombines TRBV7-9 with TRBJ2-6, with D uncertain. The V and J ends lost 1 base and 4 bases respectively, with 8 bases between them. This CDR3 region has 15 residues. The germline V gene has CDR1 SEHNR and CDR2 FQNEAQ (reference sequence). CDR3 in amino acids: CASSLVSGGANVLTF. CDR3 nucleotides: TGTGCCAGCAGCTTAGTATCAGGAGGGGCCAACGTCCTGACTTTC.

This chain uses TRBV5-1 with TRBJ2-5, with TRBD1 as a possible D gene (6 bases). Trimming left V 7 bases short and J 3 bases short, with 16 bases between. This CDR3 is 14 amino acids long. CDR1 SGHRS and CDR2 YFSETQ come from the germline V gene. This CDR3 reads CASSRGMGEETQYF. Here the CDR3 DNA reads TGCGCCAGCTCTAGGGGGATGGGTGAAGAGACCCAGTACTTC.

This clone was seen a few times. V and J are TRBV5-4 and TRBJ2-7; a weak D match, TRBD1 (5 bases). V shed 0 bases and J shed 6 bases, with 16 bases lying between them. The CDR3 loop spans 15 amino acids. Per the germline V gene, CDR1 is SGHNT and CDR2 is YYREEE (reference sequence). CDR3 DNA sequence: TGTGCCAGCAGCTTGGATACTTACAGGTCCAGCGAGCAGTACTTC. This gives the protein CASSLDTYRSSEQYF.

The chain employs TRBV1 and TRBJ2-2; TRBD1 is taken as the D call from the table, unchecked against the DNA. TRBV1 counts as a pseudogene. The CDR3 loop spans 16 amino acids. The CDR3, as DNA: TGCACCAGCAGCCAAGAATACAGGAAGAACACCGGGGAGCTGTTTTTT. Amino acid sequence: CTSSQEYRKNTGELFF.

The chain uses TRBV29-1 and TRBJ2-3; D call uncertain. Germline V gene data show CDR1 as SQVTM and CDR2 as ANQGSEA. The CDR3 runs 11 residues. Trimming shortened V by 5 bases and J by 8 bases, and 11 bases separated the two germline ends. For the CDR3, the DNA is TGCAGCGTTTCGAGTCACGGTACGCAGTATTTT. Protein: CSVSSHGTQYF.

The V and J genes are TRBV30 and TRBJ2-3; D is uncertain. Germline V CDR1 and CDR2: GTSNPN, SVGIG (reference sequence). V was shortened by 0 bases and J by 6 bases, with 13 bases between the two germline ends. This CDR3 is 14 amino acids long. The CDR3 spells CAWSVGGSGDTQYF. DNA for the CDR3: TGTGCCTGGAGTGTAGGCGGCTCTGGGGATACGCAGTATTTT.

The chain combines TRBV4-1 with TRBJ2-3; possible D gene TRBD1, 5 bases. Germline lookup yields CDR1 MGHRA and CDR2 YSYEKL. The CDR3 has 14 residues. Trimming removed 6 bases from V and 0 bases from J, with 10 bases in between. CDR3: CASRSTGSTDTQYF. The CDR3 DNA is TGCGCCAGCAGGTCCACAGGTAGCACAGATACGCAGTATTTT.

The genes are TRBV5-1 and TRBJ1-2; 7 bases align to TRBD1. V shed 4 bases and J 7 bases; nucleotides not matched to a gene: 4. CDR1 is SGHRS, CDR2 YFSETQ, per germline. The CDR3 sequence is 12 residues long. The CDR3 region has the DNA TGCGCCAGCAGCAACGACAGGGCTGGCTACACCTTC. The encoded protein is CASSNDRAGYTF.

The sample holds a few counts of this clone. In nucleotides, the CDR3 is TGTGCCAGCAGCCCGGGACAGCTTTTGAGACTGTTTTTT. Encoded protein: CASSPGQLLRLFF. The V call is TRBV27, the J call TRBJ1-4, with 7 positions matching TRBD1. The V gene's germline CDR1 is MNHEY and CDR2 SMNVEV (reference sequence). V was clipped by 6 bases and J by 13 bases; unmatched bases: 11. CDR3 size: 13 residues.

V usage is TRBV7-9 and J usage is TRBJ2-1, with TRBD2 identical over 7 bases. Germline V gene data show CDR1 as SEHNR and CDR2 as FQNEAQ (reference sequence). Trimming took 5 bases from V and 6 from J; bases not matched to a gene: 13. This CDR3 is 16 amino acids long. CDR3 sequence (DNA): TGTGCCAGCAGCATCCTTTTGGGCGGGAGTGGCAATGAGCAGTTCTTC. Its translation: CASSILLGGSGNEQFF.

This clone was recorded at least ten times. This chain links TRBV14 with TRBJ1-3, with D tentatively TRBD1 (6 bases). V was pared by 4 bases and J by 2 bases, with 15 bases between. The CDR3 extends over 16 amino acids. Germline V gives CDR1 SGHDN, CDR2 FVKESK. CDR3 sequence reads: CASSPRQGTTGNTIYF. The CDR3 bases are TGTGCCAGCAGCCCTCGTCAGGGGACAACTGGAAACACCATATATTTT.

This chain joins TRBV27 and TRBJ2-1; D possibly corresponds to TRBD1 (6 bases). The CDR3 loop spans 15 amino acids. V gave up 6 bases and J gave up 2 bases, with 14 bases separating them. The V gene's germline CDR1 is MNHEY and CDR2 SMNVEV (reference sequence). DNA of the CDR3: TGTGCCAGCAGCCCGGACAGCGGCACCTACAATGAGCAGTTCTTC. Encoded protein: CASSPDSGTYNEQFF.

V and J are TRBV19 and TRBJ1-1; D not certain. V was pared by 7 bases and J by 1 base, with 16 bases between. Germline V gene sequence: CDR1 LNHDA, CDR2 SQIVND (reference sequence). The CDR3 is 15 amino acids. CDR3 sequence: CASTQAGLGNTEAFF. The CDR3 DNA is TGTGCCAGTACTCAAGCCGGACTAGGGAACACTGAAGCTTTCTTT.

V and J are TRBV4-2 and TRBJ1-3, with 9 bases aligning to TRBD1. CDR1 LGHNA and CDR2 YNFKEQ come from the germline V gene. CDR3 length: 16 residues. V gave up 4 bases and J gave up 2 bases; unmatched junction bases: 6. Written as DNA, the CDR3 is TGTGCCAGCAGCCTATTACAGGGGGCCACTGGAAACACCATATATTTT. Translating gives CASSLLQGATGNTIYF.

J is TRBJ2-5 and V is TRBV2, with D tentatively TRBD1 (5 bases). Per the germline V gene, CDR1 is SNHLY and CDR2 is FYNNEI. The germline V and J ends were trimmed by 4 bases and 5 bases, with 5 bases remaining between them. The CDR3 has 11 residues. CDR3 bases: TGTGCCAGCAGTGCAGGGGAGACCCAGTACTTC. Translation gives CASSAGETQYF.

V gene TRBV28 combines with J gene TRBJ2-7; D is unclear. This CDR3 contains 14 residues. Germline V gene sequence: CDR1 MDHEN, CDR2 SYDVKM. With 3 bases removed from V and 3 bases from J, the gap between germline ends came to 12 bases. CDR3 nucleotides: TGTGCCAGCAGTTTCGGCTGGAGCTTCTACGAGCAGTACTTC. Amino acids: CASSFGWSFYEQYF.

As for this clone: Mismatch with germline at one junction end may stem from a read error. This chain links TRBV7-3 with TRBJ2-7; 8 bases align to TRBD2. Per germline, CDR1 SGHTA and CDR2 FQGTGA. The CDR3 covers 15 residues. CDR3 DNA: TGTGCCAGCAGCTTACTCGGCGGGAGGACACCCAGTTTGCGCTTC. Translating gives CASSLLGGRTPSLRF. Looking up the rest from reference TRBV7-3 and TRBJ2-7 gives the full variable domain: GAGVSQTPSNKVTEKGKYVELRCDPISGHTALYWYRQSLGQGPEFLIYFQGTGAADDSGLPNDRFFAVRPEGSVSTLKIQRTERGDSAVYLCASSLLGGRTPSLRFGPGTRLTVT.

In its sample, this clone was seen once. The chain couples TRBV27 to TRBJ2-1; 10 bases fit TRBD2. Trimming at V came to 10 bases and at J to 9 bases, leaving 18 bases not matched to a gene. The CDR3 sequence is 16 residues long. Germline V lookup: CDR1 MNHEY, CDR2 SMNVEV (reference sequence). The CDR3 region has the DNA TGTGCCACCCTAAGTCCAGCGGGAGGGCCGCGGGGTGAGCAGTTCTTC. This translates into CATLSPAGGPRGEQFF.

A single count supports this clone. The rearrangement links TRBV29-1 to TRBJ1-4; D remains ambiguous. CDR3 length: 13 residues. V lost 7 bases and J 4 bases, leaving 13 bases between the germline ends. The germline gives CDR1 SQVTM, CDR2 ANQGSEA. CDR3 amino acids: CSGRLQLNEKLFF. Written as DNA, the CDR3 is TGCAGCGGACGGTTACAGCTTAATGAAAAACTGTTTTTT.

The chain employs TRBV7-2 and TRBJ2-7, with D unresolved. The CDR3 has 12 amino acids. V lost 1 base to trimming and J lost 4 bases, with 5 bases between them. The germline CDR1 and CDR2 sequences are SGHTA and FQGNSA. CDR3 protein: CASSLVGYEQYF. CDR3 nucleotide sequence: TGTGCCAGCAGCTTAGTCGGGTACGAGCAGTACTTC.

This chain joins TRBV28 and TRBJ1-1, with D perhaps TRBD1 (6 bases). Germline-derived CDR1 and CDR2 are MDHEN and SYDVKM. The CDR3 runs to 14 residues. The V end was cut by 2 bases, the J end by 5 bases, with 12 bases between. In DNA, the CDR3 is TGTGCCAGCAGTTTAGGGGGCGGTGGTACTGAAGCTTTCTTT. Translation gives CASSLGGGGTEAFF.

This sequence joins TRBV7-6 and TRBJ1-2, with a possible D match to TRBD1 (6 bases). Looked up from germline, CDR1 is SGHVS and CDR2 is FNYEAQ. V was cut by 5 bases and J by 2 bases, with 9 bases left in between. The CDR3 is 13 amino acids. The chain's CDR3 is CASSPDRNYGYTF. For the CDR3, the DNA is TGTGCCAGCAGCCCTGACAGGAACTATGGCTACACCTTC.